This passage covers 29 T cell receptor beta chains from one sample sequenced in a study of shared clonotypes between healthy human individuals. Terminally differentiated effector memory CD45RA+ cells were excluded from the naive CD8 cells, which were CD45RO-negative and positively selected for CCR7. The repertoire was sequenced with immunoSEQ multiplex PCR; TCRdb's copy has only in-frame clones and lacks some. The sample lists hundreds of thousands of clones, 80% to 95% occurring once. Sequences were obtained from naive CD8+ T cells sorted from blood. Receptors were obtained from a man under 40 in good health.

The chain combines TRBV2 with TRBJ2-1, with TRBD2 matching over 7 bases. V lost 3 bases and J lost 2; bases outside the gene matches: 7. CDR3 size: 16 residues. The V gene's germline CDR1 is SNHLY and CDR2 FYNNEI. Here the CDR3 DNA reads TGTGCCAGCAGTGACCCCCTAGCGGAGACCTACAATGAGCAGTTCTTC. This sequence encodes CASSDPLAETYNEQFF.

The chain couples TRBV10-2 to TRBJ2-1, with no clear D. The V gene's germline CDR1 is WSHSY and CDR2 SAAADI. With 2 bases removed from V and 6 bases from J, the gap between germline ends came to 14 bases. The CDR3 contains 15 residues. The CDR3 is CASSEAPTWVNEQFF. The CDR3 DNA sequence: TGCGCCAGCAGTGAGGCCCCGACTTGGGTCAATGAGCAGTTCTTC.

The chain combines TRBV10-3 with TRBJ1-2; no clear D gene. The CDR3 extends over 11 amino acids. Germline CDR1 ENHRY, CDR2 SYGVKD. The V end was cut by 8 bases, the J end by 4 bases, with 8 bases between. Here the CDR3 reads CAIREAYGYTF. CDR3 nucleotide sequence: TGTGCCATCCGCGAGGCCTATGGCTACACCTTC.

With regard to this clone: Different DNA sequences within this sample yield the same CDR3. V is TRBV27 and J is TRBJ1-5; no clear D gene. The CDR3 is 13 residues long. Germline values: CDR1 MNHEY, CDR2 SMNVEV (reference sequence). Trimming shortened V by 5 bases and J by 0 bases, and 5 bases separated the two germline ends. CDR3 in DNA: TGTGCCAGCAGTCCCTATAGCAATCAGCCCCAGCATTTT. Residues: CASSPYSNQPQHF.

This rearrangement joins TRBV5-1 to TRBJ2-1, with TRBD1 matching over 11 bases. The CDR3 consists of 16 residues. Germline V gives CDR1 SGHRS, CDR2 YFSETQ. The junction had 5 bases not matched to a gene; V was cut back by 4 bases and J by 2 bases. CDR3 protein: CASSSRGQGAYNEQFF. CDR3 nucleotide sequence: TGCGCCAGCAGCAGCCGGGGACAGGGGGCCTACAATGAGCAGTTCTTC.

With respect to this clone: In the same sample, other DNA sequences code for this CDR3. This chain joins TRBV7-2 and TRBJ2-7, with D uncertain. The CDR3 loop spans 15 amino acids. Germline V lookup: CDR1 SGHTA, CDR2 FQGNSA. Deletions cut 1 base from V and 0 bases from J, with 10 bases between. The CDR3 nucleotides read TGTGCCAGCAGCTTAGGGGGTCTGGGCTCCTACGAGCAGTACTTC. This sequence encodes CASSLGGLGSYEQYF.

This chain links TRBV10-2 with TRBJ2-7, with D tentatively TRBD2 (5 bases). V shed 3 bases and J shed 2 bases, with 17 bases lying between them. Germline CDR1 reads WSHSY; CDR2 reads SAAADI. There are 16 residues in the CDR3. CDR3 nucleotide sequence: TGCGCCAGCAGTGATGGGGTTCCCGGACTTCCCTACGAGCAGTACTTC. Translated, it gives CASSDGVPGLPYEQYF.

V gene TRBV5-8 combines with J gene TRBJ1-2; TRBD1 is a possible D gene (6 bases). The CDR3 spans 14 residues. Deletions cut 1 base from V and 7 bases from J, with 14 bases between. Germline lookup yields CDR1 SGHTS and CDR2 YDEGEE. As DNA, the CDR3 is TGTGCCAGCAGCTTGACAGGGATTATAGGTGGCTACACCTTC. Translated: CASSLTGIIGGYTF.

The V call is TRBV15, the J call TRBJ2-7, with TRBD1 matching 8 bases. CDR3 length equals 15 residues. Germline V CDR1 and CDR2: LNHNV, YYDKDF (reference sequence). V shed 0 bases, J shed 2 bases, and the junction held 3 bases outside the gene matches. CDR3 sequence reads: CATSREGQGTYEQYF. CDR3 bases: TGTGCCACCAGCAGAGAAGGACAGGGCACCTACGAGCAGTACTTC. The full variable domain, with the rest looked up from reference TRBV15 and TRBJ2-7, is DAMVIQNPRYQVTQFGKPVTLSCSQTLNHNVMYWYQQKSSQAPKLLFHYYDKDFNNEADTPDNFQSRRPNTSFCFLDIRSPGLGDTAMYLCATSREGQGTYEQYFGPGTRLTVT.

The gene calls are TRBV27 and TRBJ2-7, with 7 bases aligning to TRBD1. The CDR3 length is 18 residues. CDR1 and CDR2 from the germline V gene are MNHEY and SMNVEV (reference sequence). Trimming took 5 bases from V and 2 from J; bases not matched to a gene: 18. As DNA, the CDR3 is TGTGCCAGCAGTGCCCCCATCCGGACAGGACTCAGAACCTACGAGCAGTACTTC. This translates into CASSAPIRTGLRTYEQYF.

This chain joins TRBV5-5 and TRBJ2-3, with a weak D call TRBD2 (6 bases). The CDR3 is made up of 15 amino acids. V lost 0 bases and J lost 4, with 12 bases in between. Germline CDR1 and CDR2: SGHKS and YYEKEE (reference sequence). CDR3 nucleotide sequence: TGTGCCAGCAGCTTGGTCGGAGGGAGACCAGATACGCAGTATTTT. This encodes CASSLVGGRPDTQYF.

In DNA form, the CDR3 reads TGTGCCAGCAGTGGGAGCGGGAGTAATGAGCAGTTCTTC. Amino acid sequence: CASSGSGSNEQFF. The chain employs TRBV25-1 and TRBJ2-1, with 8 bases aligning to TRBD2. The CDR3 has 13 amino acids. J lost 7 bases, V lost 4 bases, and 3 bases had no gene match. The germline V gene has CDR1 MGHDK and CDR2 SYGVNS.

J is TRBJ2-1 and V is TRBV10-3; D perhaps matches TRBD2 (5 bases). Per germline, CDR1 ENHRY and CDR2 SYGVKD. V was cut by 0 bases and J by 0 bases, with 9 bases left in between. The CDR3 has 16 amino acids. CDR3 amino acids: CAISESLAVSYNEQFF. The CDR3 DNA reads TGTGCCATCAGTGAGTCCCTAGCCGTCTCCTACAATGAGCAGTTCTTC.

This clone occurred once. CDR3 DNA: TGTGCCAGCACGATCTTATATTCTGACGAGCAGTACTTC. As protein: CASTILYSDEQYF. The rearrangement links TRBV28 to TRBJ2-7; no clear D gene. The V and J ends lost 7 bases and 5 bases respectively, with 15 bases between them. Germline V lookup: CDR1 MDHEN, CDR2 SYDVKM. The length of the CDR3 is 13 residues.

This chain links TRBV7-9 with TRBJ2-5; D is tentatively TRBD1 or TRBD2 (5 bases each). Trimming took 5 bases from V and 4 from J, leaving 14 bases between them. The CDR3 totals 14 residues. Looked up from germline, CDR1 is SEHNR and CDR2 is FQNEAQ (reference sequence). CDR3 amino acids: CASSGDGEVETQYF. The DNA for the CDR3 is TGTGCCAGCAGCGGGGACGGGGAAGTAGAGACCCAGTACTTC.

CDR3 loop: CATSRGAGDTKQYF. The DNA of the CDR3 is TGTGCCACCAGCAGAGGAGCGGGGGACACGAAGCAGTACTTC. The chain links TRBV15 to TRBJ2-7; 8 bases are shared with TRBD2. Germline values: CDR1 LNHNV, CDR2 YYDKDF (reference sequence). J gave up 8 bases and V 1 base, and 7 bases lay outside the gene matches. The CDR3 consists of 14 residues.

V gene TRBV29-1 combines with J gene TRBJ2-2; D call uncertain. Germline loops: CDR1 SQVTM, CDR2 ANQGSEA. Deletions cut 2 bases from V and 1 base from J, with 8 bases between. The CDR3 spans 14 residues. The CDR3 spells CSVEPFKNTGELFF. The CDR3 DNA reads TGCAGCGTTGAACCCTTCAAGAACACCGGGGAGCTGTTTTTT.

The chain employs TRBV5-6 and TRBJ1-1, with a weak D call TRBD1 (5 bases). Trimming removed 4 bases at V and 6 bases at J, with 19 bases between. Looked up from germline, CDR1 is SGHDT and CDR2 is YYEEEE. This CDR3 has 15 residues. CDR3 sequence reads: CASSKWAGAGAEAFF. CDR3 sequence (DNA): TGTGCCAGCAGCAAGTGGGCTGGGGCTGGGGCTGAAGCTTTCTTT.

Written as DNA, the CDR3 is TGTGCCAGCATTGAGTGGGACAGGGGGCTTGCTAATGAAAAACTGTTTTTT. Amino acids: CASIEWDRGLANEKLFF. The chain combines TRBV6-1 with TRBJ1-4; 12 bases are shared with TRBD1. In germline, CDR1 is MNHNS, CDR2 SASEGT. With V trimmed by 7 bases and J by 3 bases, 9 bases remained unmatched. This CDR3 comprises 17 residues.

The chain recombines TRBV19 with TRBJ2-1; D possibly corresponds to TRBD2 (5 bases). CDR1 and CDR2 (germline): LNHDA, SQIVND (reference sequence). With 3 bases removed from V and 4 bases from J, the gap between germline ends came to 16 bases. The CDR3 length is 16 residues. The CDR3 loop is CASSMEEPKFYNEQFF. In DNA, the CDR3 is TGTGCCAGTAGTATGGAGGAACCAAAATTTTACAATGAGCAGTTCTTC.

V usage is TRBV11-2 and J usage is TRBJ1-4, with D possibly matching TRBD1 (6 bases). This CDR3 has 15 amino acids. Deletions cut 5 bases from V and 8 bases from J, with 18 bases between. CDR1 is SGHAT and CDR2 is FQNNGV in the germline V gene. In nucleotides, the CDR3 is TGTGCCAGCAGCAAAGTGGGACATCCGAAGGAAAAACTGTTTTTT. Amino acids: CASSKVGHPKEKLFF.

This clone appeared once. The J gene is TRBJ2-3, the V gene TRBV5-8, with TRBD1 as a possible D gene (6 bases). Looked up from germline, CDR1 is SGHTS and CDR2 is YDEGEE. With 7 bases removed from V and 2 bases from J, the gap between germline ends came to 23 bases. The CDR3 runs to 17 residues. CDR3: CASSSPQTGPFTDTQYF. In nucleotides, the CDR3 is TGTGCCAGCTCGTCACCCCAAACAGGGCCCTTCACAGATACGCAGTATTTT.

The CDR3 sequence: CASSVAVAGGLYEQYF. The CDR3 DNA follows: TGTGCCAGCAGCGTAGCGGTAGCGGGAGGGTTATACGAGCAGTACTTC. V is TRBV9 and J is TRBJ2-7; 11 bases align to TRBD2. CDR1 and CDR2 (germline): SGDLS, YYNGEE. The CDR3 covers 16 residues. V was clipped by 0 bases and J by 4 bases; unmatched bases: 6.

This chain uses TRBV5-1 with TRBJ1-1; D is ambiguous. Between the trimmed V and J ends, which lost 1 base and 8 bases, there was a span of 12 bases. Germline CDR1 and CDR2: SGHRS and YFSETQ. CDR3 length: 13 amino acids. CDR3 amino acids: CASSLYSGREAFF. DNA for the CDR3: TGCGCCAGCAGCTTGTACTCGGGCAGGGAAGCTTTCTTT.

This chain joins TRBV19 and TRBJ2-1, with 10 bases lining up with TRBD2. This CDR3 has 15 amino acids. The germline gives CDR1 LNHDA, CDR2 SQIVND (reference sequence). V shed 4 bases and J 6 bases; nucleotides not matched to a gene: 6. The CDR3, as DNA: TGTGCCAGTAGTACCCGTCTAGCGGGAGTCAATGAGCAGTTCTTC. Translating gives CASSTRLAGVNEQFF. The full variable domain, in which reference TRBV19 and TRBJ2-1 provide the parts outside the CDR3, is DGGITQSPKYLFRKEGQNVTLSCEQNLNHDAMYWYRQDPGQGLRLIYYSQIVNDFQKGDIAEGYSVSREKKESFPLTVTSAQKNPTAFYLCASSTRLAGVNEQFFGPGTRLTVL.

As DNA, the CDR3 is TGTGCCAGCAGCTTGGCTACTTACAATGAGCAGTTCTTC. As protein: CASSLATYNEQFF. The gene calls are TRBV5-4 and TRBJ2-1; D call uncertain. Germline values: CDR1 SGHNT, CDR2 YYREEE (reference sequence). The length of the CDR3 is 13 residues. V was shortened by 0 bases and J by 4 bases, with 5 bases between the two germline ends.

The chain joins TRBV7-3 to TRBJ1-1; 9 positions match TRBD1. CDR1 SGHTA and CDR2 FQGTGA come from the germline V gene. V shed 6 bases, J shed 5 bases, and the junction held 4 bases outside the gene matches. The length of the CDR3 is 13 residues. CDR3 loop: CASRQDRGTEAFF. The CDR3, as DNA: TGTGCCAGCAGACAAGACAGGGGGACTGAAGCTTTCTTT.

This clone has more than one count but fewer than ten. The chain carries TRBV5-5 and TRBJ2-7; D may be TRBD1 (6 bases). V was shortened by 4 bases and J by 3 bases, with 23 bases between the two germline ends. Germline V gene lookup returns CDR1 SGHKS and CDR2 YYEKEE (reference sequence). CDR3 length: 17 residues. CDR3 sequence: CASSRTNTGMVDYEQYF. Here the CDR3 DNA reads TGTGCCAGCAGCCGAACGAATACAGGGATGGTAGACTACGAGCAGTACTTC.

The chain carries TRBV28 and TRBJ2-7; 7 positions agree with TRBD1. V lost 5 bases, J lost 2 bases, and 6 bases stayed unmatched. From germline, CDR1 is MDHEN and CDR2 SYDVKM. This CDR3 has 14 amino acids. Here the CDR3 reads CASSTGTDAYEQYF. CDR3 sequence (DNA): TGTGCCAGCAGTACCGGGACAGATGCCTACGAGCAGTACTTC.